A selection of T cell receptor beta chains follows, all from one sample in a study of T-cell memory formation after mild COVID-19. MiXCR, applied by TCRdb to the 5' RACE reads, yields one record per CDR3 protein. The sample has hundreds of thousands of distinct CDR3 sequences, about an eighth seen once; the top ten hold 20% to 25%. Sequenced sample: PBMCs or a T cell subset sorted from them (not recorded which). These receptors originate from a man aged 18 to 29 who had mild COVID-19 (a few samples of this study predate the infection). Cell type and time point are not known. CDR3s include the opening cysteine and the closing phenylalanine or tryptophan. Each record gives: clone size, J gene, V gene, D gene, CDR3 protein, CDR3 DNA. D genes are given only for firm matches. Clone size, where shown, is once, few, many, or a class for clones that have expanded.

clone size: few; J gene: TRBJ1-2; V gene: TRBV12-3/TRBV12-4; D gene: .; CDR3 protein: CASSFSGGNGYTF; CDR3 DNA: TGTGCCAGCAGTTTTTCAGGAGGTAATGGCTACACCTTC
clone size: .; J gene: TRBJ2-7; V gene: TRBV5-1; D gene: TRBD1; CDR3 protein: CASSWDSTSYEQYF; CDR3 DNA: TGCGCCAGCAGCTGGGACAGTACTTCCTACGAGCAGTACTTC
clone size: few; J gene: TRBJ1-5; V gene: TRBV27; D gene: .; CDR3 protein: CASSFHGVDQPQHF; CDR3 DNA: TGTGCCAGCAGTTTCCACGGGGTAGATCAGCCCCAGCATTTT
clone size: .; J gene: TRBJ2-1; V gene: TRBV4-1; D gene: .; CDR3 protein: CASSQPGLTRDEQFF; CDR3 DNA: TGCGCCAGCAGCCAACCGGGCCTGACACGGGATGAGCAGTTCTTC
clone size: once; J gene: TRBJ2-1; V gene: TRBV6-1; D gene: .; CDR3 protein: CASSGINEQFF; CDR3 DNA: TGTGCCAGCAGTGGGATCAATGAGCAGTTCTTC
clone size: few; J gene: TRBJ2-5; V gene: TRBV4-2; D gene: .; CDR3 protein: CASSQAGEEETQYF; CDR3 DNA: TGTGCCAGCAGCCAAGCGGGGGAAGAAGAGACCCAGTACTTC
clone size: few; J gene: TRBJ1-2; V gene: TRBV3-1; D gene: TRBD1; CDR3 protein: CASSQRAGGGYTF; CDR3 DNA: TGTGCCAGCAGCCAACGGGCAGGGGGCGGCTACACCTTC
clone size: many; J gene: TRBJ2-7; V gene: TRBV6-5; D gene: .; CDR3 protein: CASSNGYEQYF; CDR3 DNA: TGTGCCAGCAGTAATGGTTACGAGCAGTACTTC
clone size: .; J gene: TRBJ2-5; V gene: TRBV7-9; D gene: TRBD1; CDR3 protein: CASSTGTGGLQETQYF; CDR3 DNA: TGTGCCAGCAGCACGGGGACAGGGGGCCTCCAAGAGACCCAGTACTTC
clone size: few; J gene: TRBJ1-4; V gene: TRBV2; D gene: .; CDR3 protein: CASRDKNNEKLFF; CDR3 DNA: TGTGCCAGCAGGGACAAAAATAATGAAAAACTGTTTTTT
clone size: few; J gene: TRBJ1-1; V gene: TRBV20-1; D gene: TRBD1; CDR3 protein: CSAFGTGRTEAFF; CDR3 DNA: TGCAGTGCCTTCGGGACAGGGAGAACTGAAGCTTTCTTT
clone size: few; J gene: TRBJ2-7; V gene: TRBV6-5; D gene: .; CDR3 protein: CASSYSVPGENYEQYF; CDR3 DNA: TGTGCCAGCAGTTACTCTGTCCCCGGGGAAAACTACGAGCAGTACTTC
clone size: many; J gene: TRBJ2-4; V gene: TRBV4-1; D gene: .; CDR3 protein: CASSPGQLRNIQYF; CDR3 DNA: TGCGCCAGCAGCCCTGGACAGCTGAGGAACATTCAGTACTTC
clone size: once; J gene: TRBJ2-7; V gene: TRBV12-3/TRBV12-4; D gene: .; CDR3 protein: CASSFPGSEQYF; CDR3 DNA: TGTGCCAGCAGCTTCCCAGGGAGCGAGCAGTACTTC
clone size: few; J gene: TRBJ2-5; V gene: TRBV7-9; D gene: TRBD1; CDR3 protein: CASSSSGTEGETQYF; CDR3 DNA: TGTGCCAGCAGCTCTTCCGGGACAGAGGGAGAGACCCAGTACTTC
clone size: .; J gene: TRBJ2-7; V gene: TRBV7-9; D gene: .; CDR3 protein: CASSLGVLDEQYF; CDR3 DNA: TGTGCCAGCAGCTTGGGGGTATTGGACGAGCAGTACTTC
clone size: few; J gene: TRBJ2-5; V gene: TRBV7-6; D gene: .; CDR3 protein: CASSLGVQIQETQYF; CDR3 DNA: TGTGCCAGCAGCTTAGGGGTCCAGATACAAGAGACCCAGTACTTC
clone size: few; J gene: TRBJ1-2; V gene: TRBV12-3/TRBV12-4; D gene: .; CDR3 protein: CASIDGRGAQSYGYTF; CDR3 DNA: TGTGCCAGCATCGATGGTCGGGGGGCGCAGAGCTATGGCTACACCTTC
clone size: .; J gene: TRBJ2-7; V gene: TRBV10-2; D gene: .; CDR3 protein: CASSEVAYEQYF; CDR3 DNA: TGCGCCAGCAGTGAGGTAGCGTACGAGCAGTACTTC
clone size: few; J gene: TRBJ2-2; V gene: TRBV20-1; D gene: .; CDR3 protein: CSAYPGLENTGELFF; CDR3 DNA: TGCAGTGCTTACCCGGGACTCGAAAACACCGGGGAGCTGTTTTTT
clone size: few; J gene: TRBJ2-5; V gene: TRBV4-3; D gene: TRBD2; CDR3 protein: CASSQERTSGDPFQETQYF; CDR3 DNA: TGCGCCAGCAGCCAAGAAAGGACTAGCGGTGACCCATTCCAAGAGACCCAGTACTTC
clone size: few; J gene: TRBJ2-3; V gene: TRBV7-2; D gene: .; CDR3 protein: CASSSFGRGTDTQYF; CDR3 DNA: TGTGCCAGCAGCTCATTCGGCAGGGGCACAGATACGCAGTATTTT